The T cell receptor beta chain described here comes from a study of blood T cells in healthy people across ages. The V gene's germline CDR1 is SQVTM and CDR2 ANQGSEA. This CDR3 has 14 amino acids. V gave up 4 bases and J gave up 2 bases; unmatched junction bases: 6. Together with a sample-barcoded 5' primer, a J-beta primer mix was included in a second PCR lasting about 6 to 12 cycles. One entry per CDR3 protein results from TCRdb running MiXCR on the 5' RACE reads. The top ten hold about 2.9% of the sample, which has some 850,000 distinct CDR3 sequences, around 25% seen once. Healthy individuals of Caucasian origin from Russia, aged roughly 6 to 90, served as donors. Study-wide results and limits: With age, beta diversity per million T cells declined roughly linearly, significantly by 35 to 40.

This clonotype was seen more than once but under ten times. Its target is not known. These records were also assigned to another study, of T cells of mothers and their children.

Specimen: blood. The V and J genes are TRBV29-1 and TRBJ1-2, with 8 positions matching TRBD1. This receptor was obtained from a boy younger than 18 in good health. The CDR3 protein is CSVAGQGSNYGYTF. The CDR3 DNA is TGCAGCGTTGCCGGACAGGGTTCCAACTATGGCTACACCTTC.